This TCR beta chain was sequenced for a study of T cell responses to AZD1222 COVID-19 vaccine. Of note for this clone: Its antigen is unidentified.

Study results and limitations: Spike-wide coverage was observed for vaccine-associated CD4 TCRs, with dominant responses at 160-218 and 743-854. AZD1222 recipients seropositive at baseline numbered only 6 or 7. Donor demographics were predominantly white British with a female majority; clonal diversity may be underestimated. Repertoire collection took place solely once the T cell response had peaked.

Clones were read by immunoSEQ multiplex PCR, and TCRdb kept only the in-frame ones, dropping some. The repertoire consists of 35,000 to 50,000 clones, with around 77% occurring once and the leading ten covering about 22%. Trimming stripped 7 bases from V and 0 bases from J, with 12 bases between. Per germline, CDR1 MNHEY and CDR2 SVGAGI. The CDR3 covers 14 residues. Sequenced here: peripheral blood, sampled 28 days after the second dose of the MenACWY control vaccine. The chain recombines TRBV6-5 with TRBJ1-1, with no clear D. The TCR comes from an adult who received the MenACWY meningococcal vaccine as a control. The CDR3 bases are TGTGCCAGCATTACCACACGAGTGAACACTGAAGCTTTCTTT. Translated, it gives CASITTRVNTEAFF.